The entry below gives a single TCR beta chain sequence along with its context. The antigen remains undetermined. Amplification of TCR alpha and beta CDR3 regions from RNA used iRepertoire nested multiplex PCR. For one-step reverse transcription and amplification, about 85-400 ng of tissue mRNA or PBMC total RNA was used. TCRdb recomputed calls from the multiplex PCR reads with MiXCR, one row per CDR3 protein. The sample has roughly 190,000 distinct CDR3 sequences; approximately 30% are singletons. Germline CDR1 reads LNHDA; CDR2 reads SQIVND (reference sequence). The V end was cut by 7 bases, the J end by 7 bases, with 22 bases between. This CDR3 has 15 residues. The data originate from a study of glioma-infiltrating T cells. Notes on the study in general: Above-expected tissue-blood divergence occurred in all gliomas, most in low-grade ones. CDR3 overlap between tissue and blood was very small.

The sample taken for sequencing was glioma tissue, nonneoplastic brain tissue, or PBMCs (not recorded which). The receptor was derived from a human donor with low-grade glioma or glioblastoma, undergoing nonglioma brain surgery, or in good health (not recorded which). The chain uses TRBV19 and TRBJ2-5, with D possibly being TRBD1 (6 bases). CDR3 protein: CASNLRQADRGTQYF. CDR3 sequence (DNA): TGTGCCAGTAATCTAAGACAGGCCGACCGGGGGACCCAGTACTTC.